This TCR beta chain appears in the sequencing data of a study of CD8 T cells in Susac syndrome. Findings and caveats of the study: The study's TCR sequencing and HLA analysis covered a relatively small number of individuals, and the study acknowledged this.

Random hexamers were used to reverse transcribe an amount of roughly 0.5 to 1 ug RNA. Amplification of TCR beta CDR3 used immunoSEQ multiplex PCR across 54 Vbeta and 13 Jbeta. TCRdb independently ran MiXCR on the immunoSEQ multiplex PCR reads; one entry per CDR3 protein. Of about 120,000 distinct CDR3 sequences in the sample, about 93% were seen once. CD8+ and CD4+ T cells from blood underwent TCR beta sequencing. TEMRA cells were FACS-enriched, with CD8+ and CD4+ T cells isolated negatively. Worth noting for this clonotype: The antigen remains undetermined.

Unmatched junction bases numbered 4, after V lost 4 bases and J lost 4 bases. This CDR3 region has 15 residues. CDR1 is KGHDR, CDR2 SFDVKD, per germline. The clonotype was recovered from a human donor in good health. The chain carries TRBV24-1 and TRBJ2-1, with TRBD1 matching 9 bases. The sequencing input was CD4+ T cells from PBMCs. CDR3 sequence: CATSDPGQGYNEQFF. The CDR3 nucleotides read TGTGCCACCAGTGACCCCGGACAGGGGTACAATGAGCAGTTCTTC.